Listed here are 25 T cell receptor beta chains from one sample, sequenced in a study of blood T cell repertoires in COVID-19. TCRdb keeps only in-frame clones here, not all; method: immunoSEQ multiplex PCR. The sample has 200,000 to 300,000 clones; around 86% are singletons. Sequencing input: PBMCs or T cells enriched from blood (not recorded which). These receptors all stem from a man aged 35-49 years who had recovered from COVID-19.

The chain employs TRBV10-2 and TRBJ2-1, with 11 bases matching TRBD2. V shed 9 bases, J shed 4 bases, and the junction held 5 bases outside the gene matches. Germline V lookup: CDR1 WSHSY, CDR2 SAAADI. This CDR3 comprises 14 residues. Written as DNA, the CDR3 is TGCGCCAGTATCCTAGCGGGAGGTTACAATGAGCAGTTCTTC. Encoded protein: CASILAGGYNEQFF.

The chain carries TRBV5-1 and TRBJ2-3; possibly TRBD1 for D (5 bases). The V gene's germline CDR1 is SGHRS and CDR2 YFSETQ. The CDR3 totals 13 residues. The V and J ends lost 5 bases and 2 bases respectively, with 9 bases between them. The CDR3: CASSTGDTDTQYF. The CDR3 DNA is TGCGCCAGCAGTACAGGAGACACAGATACGCAGTATTTT.

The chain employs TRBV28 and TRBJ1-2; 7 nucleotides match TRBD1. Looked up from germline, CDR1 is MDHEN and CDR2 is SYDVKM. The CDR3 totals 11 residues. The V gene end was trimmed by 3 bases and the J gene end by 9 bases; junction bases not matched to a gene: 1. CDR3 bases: TGTGCCAGCAGTTTGAGGGGGCGCTACACCTTC. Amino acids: CASSLRGRYTF.

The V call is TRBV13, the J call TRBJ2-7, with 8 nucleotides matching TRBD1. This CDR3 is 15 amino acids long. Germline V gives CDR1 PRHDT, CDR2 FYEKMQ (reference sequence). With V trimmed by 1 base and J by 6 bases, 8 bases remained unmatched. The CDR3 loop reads CASSLEDRVLSEQYF. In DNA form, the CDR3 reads TGTGCCAGCAGCTTAGAGGACAGGGTTTTGAGCGAGCAGTACTTC.

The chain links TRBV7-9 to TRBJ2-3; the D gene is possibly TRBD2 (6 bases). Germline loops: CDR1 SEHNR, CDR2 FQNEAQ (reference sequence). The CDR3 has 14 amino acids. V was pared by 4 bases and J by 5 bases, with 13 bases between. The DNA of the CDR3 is TGTGCCAGCAGCTCGGGAGTCGGGGGAGATACGCAGTATTTT. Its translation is CASSSGVGGDTQYF.

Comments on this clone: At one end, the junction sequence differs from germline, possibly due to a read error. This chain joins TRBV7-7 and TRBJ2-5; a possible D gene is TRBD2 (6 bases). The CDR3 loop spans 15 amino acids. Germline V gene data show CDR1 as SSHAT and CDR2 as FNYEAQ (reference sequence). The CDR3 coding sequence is TGTGCTAGCAGCTTATATTTGGAGGGTCGGGAGACCCAGTACTTC. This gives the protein CASSLYLEGRETQYF.

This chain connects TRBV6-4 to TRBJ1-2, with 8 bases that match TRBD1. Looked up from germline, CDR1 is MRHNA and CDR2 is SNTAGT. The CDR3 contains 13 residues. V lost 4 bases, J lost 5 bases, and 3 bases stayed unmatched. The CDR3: CASSVTGGYGYTF. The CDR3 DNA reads TGTGCCAGCAGTGTCACAGGGGGATATGGCTACACCTTC.

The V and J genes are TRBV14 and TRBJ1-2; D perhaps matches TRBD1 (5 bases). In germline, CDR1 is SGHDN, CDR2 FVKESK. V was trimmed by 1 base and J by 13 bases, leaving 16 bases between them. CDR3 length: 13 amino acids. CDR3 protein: CASSQVEGPGGTF. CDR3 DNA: TGTGCCAGCAGCCAAGTTGAGGGGCCGGGGGGCACCTTC.

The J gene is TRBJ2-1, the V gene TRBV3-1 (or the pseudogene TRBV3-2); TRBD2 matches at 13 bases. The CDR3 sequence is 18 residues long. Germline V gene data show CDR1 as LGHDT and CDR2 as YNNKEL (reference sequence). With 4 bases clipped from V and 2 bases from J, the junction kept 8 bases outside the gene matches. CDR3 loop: CASSPPRLAGGTYNEQFF. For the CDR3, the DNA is TGTGCCAGCAGCCCCCCTAGACTAGCGGGAGGCACCTACAATGAGCAGTTCTTC.

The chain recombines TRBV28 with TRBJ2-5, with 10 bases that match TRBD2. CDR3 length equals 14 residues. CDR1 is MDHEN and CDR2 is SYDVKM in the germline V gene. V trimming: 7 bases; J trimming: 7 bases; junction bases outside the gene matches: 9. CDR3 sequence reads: CASTPAGGSRTQYF. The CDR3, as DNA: TGTGCCAGCACGCCAGCGGGAGGGTCCAGGACCCAGTACTTC.

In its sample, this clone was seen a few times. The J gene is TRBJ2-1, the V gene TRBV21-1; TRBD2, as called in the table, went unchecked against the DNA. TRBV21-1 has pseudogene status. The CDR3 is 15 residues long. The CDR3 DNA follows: TGTGCCAGCACTTCCACTAGCGGGAGATACAATGAGCAGTTCTTC. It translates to CASTSTSGRYNEQFF.

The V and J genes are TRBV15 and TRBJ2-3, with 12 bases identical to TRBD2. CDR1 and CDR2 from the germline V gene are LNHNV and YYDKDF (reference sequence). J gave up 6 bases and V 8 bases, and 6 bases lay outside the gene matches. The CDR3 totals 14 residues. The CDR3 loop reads CATRTSGKRDTQYF. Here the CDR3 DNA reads TGTGCCACCCGGACTAGCGGGAAGCGGGATACGCAGTATTTT.

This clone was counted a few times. CDR3 protein: CASSPGQALEQYF. The CDR3 DNA sequence: TGTGCCAGCAGTCCGGGACAGGCTTTGGAGCAGTACTTC. V is TRBV6-5 and J is TRBJ2-7; TRBD1 matches at 8 bases. The J segment lost 7 bases and the V segment lost 5 bases, leaving 7 bases of the junction unmatched. Per germline, CDR1 MNHEY and CDR2 SVGAGI. The CDR3 consists of 13 residues.

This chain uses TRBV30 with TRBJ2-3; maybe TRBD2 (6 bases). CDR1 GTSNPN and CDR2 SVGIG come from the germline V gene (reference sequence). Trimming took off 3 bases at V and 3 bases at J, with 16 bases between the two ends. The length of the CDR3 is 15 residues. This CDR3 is CAWRGGSGWTDTQYF. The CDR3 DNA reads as TGTGCCTGGAGGGGTGGAAGCGGGTGGACAGATACGCAGTATTTT.

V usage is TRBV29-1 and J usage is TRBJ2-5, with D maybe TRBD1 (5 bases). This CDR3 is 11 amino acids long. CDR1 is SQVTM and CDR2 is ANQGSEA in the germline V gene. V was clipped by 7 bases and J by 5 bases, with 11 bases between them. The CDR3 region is CSGGHPETQYF. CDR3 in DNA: TGCAGCGGTGGACACCCGGAGACCCAGTACTTC.

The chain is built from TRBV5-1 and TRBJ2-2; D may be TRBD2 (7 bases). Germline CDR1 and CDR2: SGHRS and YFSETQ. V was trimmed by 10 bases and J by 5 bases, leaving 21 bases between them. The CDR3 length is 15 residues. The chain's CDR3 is CASHPPGGETGELFF. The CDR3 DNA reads TGCGCCTCTCACCCCCCGGGGGGCGAAACCGGGGAGCTGTTTTTT.

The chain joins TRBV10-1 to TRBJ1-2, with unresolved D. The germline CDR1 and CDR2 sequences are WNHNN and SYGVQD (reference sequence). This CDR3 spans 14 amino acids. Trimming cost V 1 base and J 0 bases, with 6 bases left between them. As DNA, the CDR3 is TGCGCCAGCAGTGAGTGTCAGACTAACTATGGCTACACCTTC. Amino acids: CASSECQTNYGYTF.

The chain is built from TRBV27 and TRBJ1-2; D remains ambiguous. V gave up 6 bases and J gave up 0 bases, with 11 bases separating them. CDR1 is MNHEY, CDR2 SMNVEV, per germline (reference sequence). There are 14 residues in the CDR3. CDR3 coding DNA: TGTGCCAGCAGGGCCTGGGCTTCTAACTATGGCTACACCTTC. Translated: CASRAWASNYGYTF.

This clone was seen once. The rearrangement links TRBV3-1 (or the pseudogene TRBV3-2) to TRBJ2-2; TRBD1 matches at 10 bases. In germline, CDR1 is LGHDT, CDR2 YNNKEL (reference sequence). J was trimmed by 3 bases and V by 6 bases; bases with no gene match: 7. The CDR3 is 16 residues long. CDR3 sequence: CASSLTGGRDTGELFF. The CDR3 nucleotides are TGTGCCAGCAGTCTGACAGGGGGCCGTGACACCGGGGAGCTGTTTTTT.

CDR3 sequence: CASSQTSGRPNTGELFF. The CDR3 DNA reads as TGTGCCAGCAGCCAGACTAGCGGGCGCCCGAACACCGGGGAGCTGTTTTTT. This rearrangement joins TRBV4-2 to TRBJ2-2; 10 bases match TRBD2. This CDR3 has 17 amino acids. Germline lookup yields CDR1 LGHNA and CDR2 YNFKEQ. The trim removed 3 bases at V and 0 bases at J, leaving 4 bases unmatched.

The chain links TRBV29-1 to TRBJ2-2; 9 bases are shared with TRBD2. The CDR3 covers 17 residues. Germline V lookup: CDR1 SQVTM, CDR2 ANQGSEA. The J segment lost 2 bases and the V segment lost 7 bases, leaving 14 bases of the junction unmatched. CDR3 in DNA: TGCAGCGGCGCGGGAGGAGCGGGAGGCCCCAACACCGGGGAGCTGTTTTTT. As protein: CSGAGGAGGPNTGELFF.

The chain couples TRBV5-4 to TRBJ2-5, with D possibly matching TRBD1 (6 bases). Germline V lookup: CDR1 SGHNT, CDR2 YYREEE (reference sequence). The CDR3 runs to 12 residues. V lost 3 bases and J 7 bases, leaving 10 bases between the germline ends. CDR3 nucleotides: TGTGCCAGCAGCTGGGGGCTGGGGACCCAGTACTTC. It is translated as CASSWGLGTQYF.

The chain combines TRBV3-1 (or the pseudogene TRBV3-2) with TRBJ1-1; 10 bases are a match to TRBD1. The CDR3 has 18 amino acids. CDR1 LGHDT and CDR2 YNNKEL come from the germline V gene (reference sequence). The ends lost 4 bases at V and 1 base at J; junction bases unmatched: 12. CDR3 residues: CASSLFPRQGAGNTEAFF. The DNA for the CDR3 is TGTGCCAGCAGCCTCTTCCCTCGACAGGGGGCAGGGAACACTGAAGCTTTCTTT.

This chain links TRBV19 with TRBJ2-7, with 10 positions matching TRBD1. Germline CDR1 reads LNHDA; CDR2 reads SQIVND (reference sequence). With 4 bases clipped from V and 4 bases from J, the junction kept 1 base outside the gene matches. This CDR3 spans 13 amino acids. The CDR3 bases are TGTGCCAGTAGTAGGGACAGGGGTTACGAGCAGTACTTC. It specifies CASSRDRGYEQYF.

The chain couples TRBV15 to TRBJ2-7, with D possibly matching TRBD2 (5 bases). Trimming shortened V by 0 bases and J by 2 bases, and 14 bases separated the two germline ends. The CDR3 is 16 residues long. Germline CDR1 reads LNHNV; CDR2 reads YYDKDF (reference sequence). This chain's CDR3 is CATSRDRELETYEQYF. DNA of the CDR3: TGTGCCACCAGCAGAGATCGGGAACTGGAGACCTACGAGCAGTACTTC.